This T cell receptor beta chain comes out of a study of vaccination effects on CD4 cells after COVID-19. Study results and caveats: New vaccine-induced clones made up most post-vaccine spike-reactive clones in convalescents. Late post-vaccination samples showed marked contraction of infection- and vaccine-induced clones. Few convalescent patients and no early post-infection timepoints were included in the study.

The CDR3 runs to 15 residues. Germline assignment: CDR1 SGHRS and CDR2 YFSETQ. J lost 0 bases, V lost 0 bases, and 3 bases had no gene match. Before any sequencing was done, the ViraFEST assay used viral peptide pools to expand antigen-specific CD4+ T cells. Scientists isolated CD4+ T cells after an approximately 10-day culture period ended. The person had a PCR-confirmed SARS-CoV-2 infection during March to December 2020. IL-2 medium supplanted half the medium on days 3 and 7. Points on this clone: The antigen remains unidentified.

Clones were sequenced by immunoSEQ multiplex PCR, and TCRdb holds only the in-frame ones, with some missing. Of around 40,000 clones listed, just under 75% are singletons. This chain joins TRBV5-1 and TRBJ2-7, with 7 bases that match TRBD2. This specimen consisted of CD4+ T cells from PBMCs cultured with a peptide pool, obtained before COVID-19 vaccination. This TCR was sampled from a human donor who had a prior SARS-CoV-2 infection. CDR3 DNA: TGCGCCAGCAGCTTGGTGCCGGGGGGCTCCTACGAGCAGTACTTC. Its protein is CASSLVPGGSYEQYF.